Following are 3 T cell receptor beta chains from one sample sequenced in a study of long-term antiretroviral therapy in people with HIV (dated by TCRdb to 2022 to 2024). The immunoSEQ hsTCRB v3.0 assay was used at survey level resolution to sequence the TRB variable region. The source is immuneACCESS, and TCRdb retained only in-frame sequences with V and J called. Part of the clones is not carried over; for the studies checked, unresolved V genes explain less than half of this, and the remainder is unexplained. The sample records 25,000 to 30,000 clones, about 82% of which are singletons. The ten largest account for less than 6% of the sample. Sequences were derived from unsorted PBMCs, sampled 0.8 years after starting antiretroviral therapy. All receptors derive from a woman in her twenties or thirties with HIV.

The chain links TRBV29-1 to TRBJ2-5; D is uncertain. The CDR3 has 15 amino acids. V lost 4 bases, J lost 5 bases, and 20 bases lay in between. Germline V gene sequence: CDR1 SQVTM, CDR2 ANQGSEA. The CDR3 loop is CSVGPHLRPQETQYF. For the CDR3, the DNA is TGCAGCGTTGGACCCCACCTCCGGCCTCAGGAGACCCAGTACTTC.

The count of this clone is one. The chain is built from TRBV9 and TRBJ1-1; no reliable D call. The V end was cut by 0 bases, the J end by 0 bases, with 9 bases between. The CDR3 consists of 15 residues. Germline lookup yields CDR1 SGDLS and CDR2 YYNGEE. CDR3 in amino acids: CASSVDPWVNTEAFF. CDR3 nucleotide sequence: TGTGCCAGCAGCGTAGACCCATGGGTGAACACTGAAGCTTTCTTT. The full variable domain, completed using reference TRBV9 and TRBJ1-1, is DSGVTQTPKHLITATGQRVTLRCSPRSGDLSVYWYQQSLDQGLQFLIQYYNGEERAKGNILERFSAQQFPDLHSELNLSSLELGDSALYFCASSVDPWVNTEAFFGQGTRLTVV.

The chain couples TRBV5-6 to TRBJ1-2; tentative D call: TRBD1 (5 bases). The CDR3 has 12 residues. Trimming cost V 1 base and J 10 bases, with 11 bases left between them. In germline, CDR1 is SGHDT, CDR2 YYEEEE. CDR3 sequence (DNA): TGTGCCAGCAGCTTGAACCTAGGGGACTACACCTTC. Protein: CASSLNLGDYTF.